The rows below give T cell receptor beta chains drawn from one sample of a study of control samples from healthy donors and cancer patients. Generated by immunoSEQ multiplex PCR, the TCRdb table keeps only in-frame clones and is missing some. The sample carries 65,000 to 90,000 clones, around 90% recorded once. The sample was PBMCs. These receptors were collected from a woman in her forties or fifties with colorectal cancer. Each CDR3 is given with its conserved first and last residue. The order of the fields is CDR3 DNA, CDR3 protein, CDR3 length, D gene, J gene, V gene, clone size. The D gene is left open where the match is weak. Part of the rows lack a size; the others show once, few, many or a class for expanded clones.

CDR3 DNA: TGTGCCAGCAGCCCAACAGGGGAACCCTTCGATGAGCAGTTCTTC; CDR3 protein: CASSPTGEPFDEQFF; CDR3 length: 15; D gene: TRBD1; J gene: TRBJ2-1; V gene: TRBV5-4; clone size: NA
CDR3 DNA: TGTGCCAGCAGCTTCACAGGGATTACTGAAGCTTTCTTT; CDR3 protein: CASSFTGITEAFF; CDR3 length: 13; D gene: NA; J gene: TRBJ1-1; V gene: TRBV7-9; clone size: NA
CDR3 DNA: TGTGCCAGCAGCCAGGGGACACCGGGGAATGAAAAACTGTTTTTT; CDR3 protein: CASSQGTPGNEKLFF; CDR3 length: 15; D gene: NA; J gene: TRBJ1-4; V gene: TRBV4-2; clone size: once
CDR3 DNA: TGTGCCAGCAGTTACCAGGGGGTGGGTTCACCCCTCCACTTT; CDR3 protein: CASSYQGVGSPLHF; CDR3 length: 14; D gene: TRBD1; J gene: TRBJ1-6; V gene: TRBV6-2/TRBV6-3; clone size: NA
CDR3 DNA: TGTGCCAGCAGCTTGGGGACAGGGGTAGGTGAGACCCAGTACTTC; CDR3 protein: CASSLGTGVGETQYF; CDR3 length: 15; D gene: TRBD1; J gene: TRBJ2-5; V gene: TRBV5-6; clone size: NA
CDR3 DNA: TGTGCCAGCAGCCCTACGTATGAGCGGCCCAATCAGCCCCAGCATTTT; CDR3 protein: CASSPTYERPNQPQHF; CDR3 length: 16; D gene: NA; J gene: TRBJ1-5; V gene: TRBV6-2/TRBV6-3; clone size: once
CDR3 DNA: TGTGCCAGCAGCCTAGGGCCAGCGGGGGGCCAAGAGACCCAGTACTTC; CDR3 protein: CASSLGPAGGQETQYF; CDR3 length: 16; D gene: TRBD2; J gene: TRBJ2-5; V gene: TRBV7-3; clone size: NA
CDR3 DNA: TGTGCCAGCAGCTTGGAGGGGGGCCGCAATCAGCCCCAGCATTTT; CDR3 protein: CASSLEGGRNQPQHF; CDR3 length: 15; D gene: NA; J gene: TRBJ1-5; V gene: TRBV5-5; clone size: once
CDR3 DNA: TGTGCCAGCTCACCGAGACTAGAAGAGACCCAGTACTTC; CDR3 protein: CASSPRLEETQYF; CDR3 length: 13; D gene: NA; J gene: TRBJ2-5; V gene: TRBV18; clone size: once
CDR3 DNA: TGTGCCAGCAGCGTAGGGGGGGTAGATACGCAGTATTTT; CDR3 protein: CASSVGGVDTQYF; CDR3 length: 13; D gene: NA; J gene: TRBJ2-3; V gene: TRBV9; clone size: NA
CDR3 DNA: TGTGCCTGGAGTTTAGGGGAAAAACTGTTTTTT; CDR3 protein: CAWSLGEKLFF; CDR3 length: 11; D gene: NA; J gene: TRBJ1-4; V gene: TRBV30; clone size: NA
CDR3 DNA: TGTGCCAGCAGCGAACAGACGGGGGCCAAAGATGAGCAGTTCTTC; CDR3 protein: CASSEQTGAKDEQFF; CDR3 length: 15; D gene: NA; J gene: TRBJ2-1; V gene: TRBV7-3; clone size: NA
CDR3 DNA: TGTGCCAGCAGCCCCGGGGGACTAGCGGGGTGGGGAGGCCAAGAGACCCAGTACTTC; CDR3 protein: CASSPGGLAGWGGQETQYF; CDR3 length: 19; D gene: TRBD2; J gene: TRBJ2-5; V gene: TRBV9; clone size: NA
CDR3 DNA: TGTGCCAGCAGCCAAGGCGACAGGGCAGGTGGAAACACCATATATTTT; CDR3 protein: CASSQGDRAGGNTIYF; CDR3 length: 16; D gene: TRBD1; J gene: TRBJ1-3; V gene: TRBV14; clone size: once
CDR3 DNA: TGCGCCAGCAGCCAGGGACAGGGTGCGAACACTGAAGCTTTCTTT; CDR3 protein: CASSQGQGANTEAFF; CDR3 length: 15; D gene: TRBD1; J gene: TRBJ1-1; V gene: TRBV4-1; clone size: few
CDR3 DNA: TGTGCCAGCAGCCTGGGACAGGGCAACTATGGCTACACCTTC; CDR3 protein: CASSLGQGNYGYTF; CDR3 length: 14; D gene: TRBD1; J gene: TRBJ1-2; V gene: TRBV5-5; clone size: NA
CDR3 DNA: TGTGTCAGCTCGGGACAGCCCGACGGGGAGCTGTTTTTT; CDR3 protein: CVSSGQPDGELFF; CDR3 length: 13; D gene: TRBD1; J gene: TRBJ2-2; V gene: TRBV6-4; clone size: NA